The rows below give T cell receptor beta chains drawn from one sample of a study of blood T cells in healthy people across ages. Each CDR3 protein gets one entry after TCRdb re-called the 5' RACE reads with MiXCR. The sample lists over 550,000 distinct CDR3 sequences, under 30% occurring once. Sequenced material: blood. The source is an elderly woman in good health. The CDR3 runs from the conserved cysteine through the conserved F or W. A D gene is named only where the DNA matches it firmly. The size field is filled for only some rows; it gives once, few, many or a size class.

clone_size: .; d_call: .; j_call: TRBJ2-1; v_call: TRBV20-1; cdr3_aa: CSATSTENEQFF; cdr3_nt: TGCAGTGCAACCTCGACTGAAAATGAGCAGTTCTTC
clone_size: few; d_call: .; j_call: TRBJ2-2; v_call: TRBV3-1; cdr3_aa: CASSQDGGPGELFF; cdr3_nt: TGTGCCAGCAGCCAAGACGGGGGGCCCGGGGAGCTGTTTTTT
clone_size: many; d_call: .; j_call: TRBJ2-1; v_call: TRBV30; cdr3_aa: CAWSVENEQFF; cdr3_nt: TGTGCCTGGAGTGTAGAAAATGAGCAGTTCTTC
clone_size: few; d_call: .; j_call: TRBJ2-1; v_call: TRBV28; cdr3_aa: CASSPPSRENEQFF; cdr3_nt: TGTGCCAGCAGCCCCCCGAGCAGGGAGAATGAGCAGTTCTTC
clone_size: many; d_call: TRBD1; j_call: TRBJ2-5; v_call: TRBV2; cdr3_aa: CASSETGVLVETQYF; cdr3_nt: TGTGCCAGCAGTGAGACAGGGGTTTTGGTAGAGACCCAGTACTTC
clone_size: few; d_call: .; j_call: TRBJ1-1; v_call: TRBV7-6; cdr3_aa: CASSPHPAEAFF; cdr3_nt: TGTGCCAGCAGCCCTCACCCGGCTGAAGCTTTCTTT
clone_size: many; d_call: .; j_call: TRBJ2-6; v_call: TRBV5-1; cdr3_aa: CASSSFPSASSGANVLTF; cdr3_nt: TGCGCCAGCAGCTCCTTTCCTAGCGCCTCCTCTGGGGCCAACGTCCTGACTTTC
clone_size: .; d_call: .; j_call: TRBJ2-2; v_call: TRBV9; cdr3_aa: CASSVFGAGELFF; cdr3_nt: TGTGCCAGCAGCGTATTTGGGGCCGGGGAGCTGTTTTTT
clone_size: .; d_call: TRBD2; j_call: TRBJ2-1; v_call: TRBV7-9; cdr3_aa: CASTQLTSGRDNEQFF; cdr3_nt: TGTGCCAGCACACAACTTACTAGCGGGAGGGACAATGAGCAGTTCTTC
clone_size: many; d_call: TRBD1; j_call: TRBJ2-3; v_call: TRBV11-1; cdr3_aa: CASSPRQGADTQYF; cdr3_nt: TGTGCCAGCAGCCCAAGACAGGGAGCAGATACGCAGTATTTT
clone_size: many; d_call: .; j_call: TRBJ1-2; v_call: TRBV4-2; cdr3_aa: CASSQDFKGPYGYTF; cdr3_nt: TGTGCCAGCAGCCAAGATTTTAAGGGTCCCTATGGCTACACCTTC
clone_size: many; d_call: TRBD1; j_call: TRBJ2-7; v_call: TRBV6-6; cdr3_aa: CASAPRDRLSYEQYF; cdr3_nt: TGTGCCAGCGCCCCCCGGGACAGACTTTCCTACGAGCAGTACTTC
clone_size: many; d_call: TRBD1; j_call: TRBJ1-5; v_call: TRBV20-1; cdr3_aa: CSVFTGANQPQHF; cdr3_nt: TGCAGTGTTTTTACAGGGGCGAATCAGCCCCAGCATTTT
clone_size: few; d_call: TRBD1; j_call: TRBJ2-1; v_call: TRBV5-1; cdr3_aa: CASSLGWDRGHQGNNEQFF; cdr3_nt: TGCGCCAGCAGCTTGGGGTGGGACAGGGGTCATCAAGGGAACAATGAGCAGTTCTTC
clone_size: many; d_call: TRBD1; j_call: TRBJ1-2; v_call: TRBV10-3; cdr3_aa: CAIKGTGPYGYTF; cdr3_nt: TGTGCCATCAAGGGGACAGGGCCCTATGGCTACACCTTC
clone_size: few; d_call: .; j_call: TRBJ1-6; v_call: TRBV5-1; cdr3_aa: CASSPTRLTSYNSPLHF; cdr3_nt: TGCGCCAGCAGCCCGACCAGGCTGACAAGCTATAATTCACCCCTCCACTTT
clone_size: many; d_call: .; j_call: TRBJ1-1; v_call: TRBV5-1; cdr3_aa: CASSLESHKNTEAFF; cdr3_nt: TGCGCCAGCAGCTTGGAATCACATAAGAACACTGAAGCTTTCTTT
clone_size: .; d_call: TRBD1; j_call: TRBJ2-2; v_call: TRBV29-1; cdr3_aa: CSVSGATGANTGELFF; cdr3_nt: TGCAGCGTATCTGGGGCGACAGGGGCTAACACCGGGGAGCTGTTTTTT
clone_size: .; d_call: TRBD2; j_call: TRBJ2-1; v_call: TRBV20-1; cdr3_aa: CSAGRGGTSYNEQFF; cdr3_nt: TGCAGTGCCGGCCGGGGGGGAACCTCTTACAATGAGCAGTTCTTC
clone_size: .; d_call: .; j_call: TRBJ1-1; v_call: TRBV20-1; cdr3_aa: CSARGDGGNTEAFF; cdr3_nt: TGCAGTGCTAGAGGTGACGGTGGAAACACTGAAGCTTTCTTT
clone_size: once; d_call: TRBD2; j_call: TRBJ2-5; v_call: TRBV6-4; cdr3_aa: CASSDTSGGQETQYF; cdr3_nt: TGTGCCAGCAGTGACACTAGCGGGGGGCAAGAGACCCAGTACTTC
clone_size: .; d_call: .; j_call: TRBJ2-1; v_call: TRBV20-1; cdr3_aa: CSAQPLVGQHNEQFF; cdr3_nt: TGCAGTGCTCAACCCCTGGTGGGACAACACAATGAGCAGTTCTTC
clone_size: many; d_call: .; j_call: TRBJ2-3; v_call: TRBV5-1; cdr3_aa: CASSLEHGSADTQYF; cdr3_nt: TGCGCCAGCAGCTTGGAACATGGATCGGCAGATACGCAGTATTTT